The following is a T cell receptor (beta chain) sequence with its context. This sample is part of a study of technical replicates of blood from a handful of donors. The method was immunoSEQ multiplex PCR; TCRdb's version includes in-frame clones alone and lacks a portion of them. The sample has over 70,000 clones; approximately 94% are singletons. Per the germline V gene, CDR1 is LNHNV and CDR2 is YYDKDF (reference sequence). Trimming cost V 5 bases and J 0 bases; bases outside gene matches: 7. The CDR3 has 15 residues. The sequence derives from a human donor in good health. V and J are TRBV15 and TRBJ2-7; 7 positions match TRBD1. Sequencing was done on a sample of T cells isolated from PBMCs. CDR3 coding DNA: TGTGCCACCAGCGCTCGGGACAGATTCTCCTACGAGCAGTACTTC. Protein: CATSARDRFSYEQYF.